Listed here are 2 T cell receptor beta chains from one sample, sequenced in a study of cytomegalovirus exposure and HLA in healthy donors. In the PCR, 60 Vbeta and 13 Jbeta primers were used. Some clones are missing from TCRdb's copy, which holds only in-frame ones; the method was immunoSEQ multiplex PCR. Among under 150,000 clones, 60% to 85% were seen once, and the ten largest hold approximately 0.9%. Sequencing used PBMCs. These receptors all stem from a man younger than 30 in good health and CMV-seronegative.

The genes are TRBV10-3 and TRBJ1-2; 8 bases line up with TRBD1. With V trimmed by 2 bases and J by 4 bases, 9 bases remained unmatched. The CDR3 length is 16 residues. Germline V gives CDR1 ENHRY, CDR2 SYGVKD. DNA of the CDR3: TGTGCCATCAGTGAGGATAGGACAGGGTTCCCCTATGGCTACACCTTC. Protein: CAISEDRTGFPYGYTF.

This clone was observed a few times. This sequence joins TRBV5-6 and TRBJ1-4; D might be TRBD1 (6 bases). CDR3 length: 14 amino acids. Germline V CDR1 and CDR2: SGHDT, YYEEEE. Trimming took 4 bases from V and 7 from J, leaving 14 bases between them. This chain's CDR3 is CASSGVDRGEKLFF. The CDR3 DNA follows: TGTGCCAGCAGCGGGGTGGACAGAGGTGAAAAACTGTTTTTT.